This record concerns one TCR beta chain sequence. The antigen remains undetermined. Trimming removed 3 bases at V and 7 bases at J, with 13 bases between. Germline CDR1 is KGHSH and CDR2 is LQKENI. This CDR3 has 13 residues. This specimen belongs to a study of cytomegalovirus exposure and HLA in healthy donors. Study-wide results and caveats: Diagnosis of cytomegalovirus status made by the classifier reportedly showed high specificity and sensitivity. A later analysis showed HLA-associated TCR beta chains outstripping equally common others in clonal expansion.

This PCR relied on a set of 60 Vbeta primers and 13 Jbeta primers. Profiling relied on immunoSEQ multiplex PCR, and the TCRdb table lists in-frame clones only, not all of them. The table for this sample gives under 200,000 clones. The V call is TRBV18, the J call TRBJ2-7, with a weak D call TRBD2 (6 bases). Sequenced material: PBMCs. This sequence originates from a man between 25 and 39 years old in good health and CMV-seronegative. The DNA of the CDR3 is TGTGCCAGCTCACCCCCGGGAGCCGGAGAGCAGTACTTC. It yields the protein CASSPPGAGEQYF.